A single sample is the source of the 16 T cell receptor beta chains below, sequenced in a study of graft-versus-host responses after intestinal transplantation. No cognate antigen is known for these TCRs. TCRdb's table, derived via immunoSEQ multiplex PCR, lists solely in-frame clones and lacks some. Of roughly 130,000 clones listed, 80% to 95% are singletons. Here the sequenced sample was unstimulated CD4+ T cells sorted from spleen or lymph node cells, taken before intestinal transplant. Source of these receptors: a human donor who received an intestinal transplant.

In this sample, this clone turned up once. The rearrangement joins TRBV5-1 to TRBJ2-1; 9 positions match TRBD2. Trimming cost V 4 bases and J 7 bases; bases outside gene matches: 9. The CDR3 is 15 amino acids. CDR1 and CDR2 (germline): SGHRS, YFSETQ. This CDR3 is CASSAGTSSTNEQFF. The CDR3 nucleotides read TGCGCCAGCAGCGCCGGGACTAGCAGTACGAATGAGCAGTTCTTC.

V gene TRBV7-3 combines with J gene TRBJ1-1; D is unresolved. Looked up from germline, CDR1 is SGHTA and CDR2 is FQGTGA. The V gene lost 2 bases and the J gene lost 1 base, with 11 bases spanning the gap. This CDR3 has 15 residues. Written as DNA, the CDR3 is TGTGCCAGCAGCTTAGCTGCACCCGGGAACACTGAAGCTTTCTTT. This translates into CASSLAAPGNTEAFF.

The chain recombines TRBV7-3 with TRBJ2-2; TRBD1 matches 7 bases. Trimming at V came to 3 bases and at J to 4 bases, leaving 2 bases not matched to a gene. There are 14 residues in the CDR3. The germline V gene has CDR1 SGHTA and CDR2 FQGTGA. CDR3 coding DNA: TGTGCCAGCAGCTTGGGACAGCCCACCGGGGAGCTGTTTTTT. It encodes CASSLGQPTGELFF. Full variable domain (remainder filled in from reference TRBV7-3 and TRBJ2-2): GAGVSQTPSNKVTEKGKYVELRCDPISGHTALYWYRQSLGQGPEFLIYFQGTGAADDSGLPNDRFFAVRPEGSVSTLKIQRTERGDSAVYLCASSLGQPTGELFFGEGSRLTVL.

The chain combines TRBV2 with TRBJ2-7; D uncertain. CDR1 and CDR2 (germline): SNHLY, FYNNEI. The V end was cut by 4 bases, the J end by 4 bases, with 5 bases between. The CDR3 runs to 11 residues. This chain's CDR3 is CASSVGYEQYF. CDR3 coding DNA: TGTGCCAGCAGTGTAGGGTACGAGCAGTACTTC. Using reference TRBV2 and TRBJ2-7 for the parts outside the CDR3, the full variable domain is EPEVTQTPSHQVTQMGQEVILRCVPISNHLYFYWYRQILGQKVEFLVSFYNNEISEKSEIFDDQFSVERPDGSNFTLKIRSTKLEDSAMYFCASSVGYEQYFGPGTRLTVT.

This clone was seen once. The CDR3 region has the DNA TGTGCCAGCTCACCTATTCCGGGACAGCCGATCTCCTACGAGCAGTACTTC. Its protein product is CASSPIPGQPISYEQYF. The J gene is TRBJ2-7, the V gene TRBV18, with 7 bases identical to TRBD1. The CDR3 sequence is 17 residues long. CDR1 KGHSH and CDR2 LQKENI come from the germline V gene. After removal of 3 bases from V and 0 bases from J, the junction contained 11 bases not matched to a gene. Together with reference TRBV18 and TRBJ2-7, the CDR3 gives the full variable domain: NAGVMQNPRHLVRRRGQEARLRCSPMKGHSHVYWYRQLPEEGLKFMVYLQKENIIDESGMPKERFSAEFPKEGPSILRIQQVVRGDSAAYFCASSPIPGQPISYEQYFGPGTRLTVT.

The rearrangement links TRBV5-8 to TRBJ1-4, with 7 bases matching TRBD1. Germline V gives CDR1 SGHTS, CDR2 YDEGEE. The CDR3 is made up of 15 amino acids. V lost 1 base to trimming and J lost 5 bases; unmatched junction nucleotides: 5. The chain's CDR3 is CASSLMGQTNEKLFF. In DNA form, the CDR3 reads TGTGCCAGCAGCTTGATGGGACAGACAAATGAAAAACTGTTTTTT.

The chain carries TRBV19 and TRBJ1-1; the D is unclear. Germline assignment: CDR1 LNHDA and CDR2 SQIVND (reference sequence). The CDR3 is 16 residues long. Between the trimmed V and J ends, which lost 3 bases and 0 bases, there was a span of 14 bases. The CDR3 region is CASSISRALMNTEAFF. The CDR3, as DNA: TGTGCCAGTAGTATCTCGCGGGCCCTTATGAACACTGAAGCTTTCTTT.

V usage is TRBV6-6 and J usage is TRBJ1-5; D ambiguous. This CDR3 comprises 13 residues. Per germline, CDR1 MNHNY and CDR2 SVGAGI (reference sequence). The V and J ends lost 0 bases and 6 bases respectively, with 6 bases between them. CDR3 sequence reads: CASSYSVVQPQHF. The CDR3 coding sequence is TGTGCCAGCAGTTACTCGGTTGTTCAGCCCCAGCATTTT.

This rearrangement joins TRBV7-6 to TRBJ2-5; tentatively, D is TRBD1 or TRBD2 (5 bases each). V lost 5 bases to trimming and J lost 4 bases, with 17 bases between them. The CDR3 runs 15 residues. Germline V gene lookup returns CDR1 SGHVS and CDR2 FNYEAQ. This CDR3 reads CASSPNGPRGETQYF. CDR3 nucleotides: TGTGCCAGCAGCCCTAACGGGCCGAGGGGAGAGACCCAGTACTTC.

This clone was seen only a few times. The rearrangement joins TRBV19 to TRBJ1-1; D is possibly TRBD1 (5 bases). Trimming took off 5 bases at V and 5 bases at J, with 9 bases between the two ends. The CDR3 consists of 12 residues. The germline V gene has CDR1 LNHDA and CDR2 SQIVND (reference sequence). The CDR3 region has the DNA TGTGCCAGTAGTGGGGCAGGGACTGAAGCTTTCTTT. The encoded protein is CASSGAGTEAFF.

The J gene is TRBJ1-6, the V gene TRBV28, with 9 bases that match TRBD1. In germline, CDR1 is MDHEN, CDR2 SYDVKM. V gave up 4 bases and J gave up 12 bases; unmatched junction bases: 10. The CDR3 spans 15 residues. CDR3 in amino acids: CASSSPGTGLLPLHF. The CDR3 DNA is TGTGCCAGCAGTTCTCCCGGGACAGGGTTGTTACCCCTCCACTTT.

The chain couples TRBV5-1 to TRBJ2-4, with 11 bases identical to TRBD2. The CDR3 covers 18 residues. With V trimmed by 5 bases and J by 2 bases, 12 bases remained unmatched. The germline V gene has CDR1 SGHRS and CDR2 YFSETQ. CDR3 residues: CASSLLTSGRGTKNIQYF. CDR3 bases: TGCGCCAGCAGTCTACTTACTAGCGGGAGAGGAACCAAAAACATTCAGTACTTC.

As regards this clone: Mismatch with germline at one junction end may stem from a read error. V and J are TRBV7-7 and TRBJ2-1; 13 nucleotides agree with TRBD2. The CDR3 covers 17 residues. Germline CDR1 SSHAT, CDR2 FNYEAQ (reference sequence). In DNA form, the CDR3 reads TGTGCTAGCAGCTTAATAGCCGGGACTAGCGGGATTAATGAGCAGTTCTTC. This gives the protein CASSLIAGTSGINEQFF.

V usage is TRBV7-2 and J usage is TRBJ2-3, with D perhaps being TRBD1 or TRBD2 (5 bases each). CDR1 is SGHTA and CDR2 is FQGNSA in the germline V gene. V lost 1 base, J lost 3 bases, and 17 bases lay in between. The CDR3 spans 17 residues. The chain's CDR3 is CASSLVGDLSGTDTQYF. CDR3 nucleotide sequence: TGTGCCAGCAGCTTAGTTGGGGACCTATCGGGGACAGATACGCAGTATTTT. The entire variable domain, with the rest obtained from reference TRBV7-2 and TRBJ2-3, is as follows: GAGVSQSPSNKVTEKGKDVELRCDPISGHTALYWYRQSLGQGLEFLIYFQGNSAPDKSGLPSDRFSAERTGGSVSTLTIQRTQQEDSAVYLCASSLVGDLSGTDTQYFGPGTRLTVL.

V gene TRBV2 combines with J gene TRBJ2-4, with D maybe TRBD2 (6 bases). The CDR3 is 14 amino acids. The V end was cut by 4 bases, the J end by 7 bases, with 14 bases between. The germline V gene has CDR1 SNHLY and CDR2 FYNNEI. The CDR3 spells CASSGAREGNIQYF. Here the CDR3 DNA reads TGTGCCAGCAGTGGGGCGCGGGAAGGGAACATTCAGTACTTC.

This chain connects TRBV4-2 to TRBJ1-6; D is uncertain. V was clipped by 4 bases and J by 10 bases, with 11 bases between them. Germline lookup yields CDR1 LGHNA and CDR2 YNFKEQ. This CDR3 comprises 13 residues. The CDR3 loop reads CASSPTDYSPLHF. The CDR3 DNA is TGTGCCAGCAGCCCGACGGACTACTCACCCCTCCACTTT.